The T cell receptor (beta chain) described here comes from a study of CD8+ T cells in alopecia areata. Worth noting for this clone: The antigen remains undetermined.

Separation by sorting yielded CD4+ and CD8+ T cells from PBMCs. Extracted RNA was reverse transcribed into cDNA, the sequencing template. TCRdb's copy holds only in-frame clones and misses some; the assay was immunoSEQ multiplex PCR. The sample includes approximately 150,000 clones, around 57% of them seen just once. Notes on the study in general: Among patients, TCR sharing was less clear than in mice, a difference possibly due in part to HLA diversity in the patient population. Lesional scalp exceeded normal scalp in clonality, especially in alopecia totalis/universalis. Normal-skin resident alphabeta T cells also appear among scalp sample sequences.

The CDR3 has 13 amino acids. CDR1 ENHRY and CDR2 SYGVKD come from the germline V gene. V lost 5 bases and J 6 bases, leaving 14 bases between the germline ends. The sequence came from a human donor in good health. The sequenced sample consisted of CD4+ T cells sorted from blood. The chain joins TRBV10-3 to TRBJ2-7; possibly TRBD1 for D (6 bases). The CDR3 loop reads CAISRETGGEQYF. CDR3 coding DNA: TGTGCCATCAGTCGAGAGACAGGTGGCGAGCAGTACTTC.